The sequence of this T cell receptor beta chain was determined in a study of tumor-infiltrating lymphocytes in oesophageal squamous cell carcinoma. Many counts were recorded for this clonotype. TCRdb redid the calling of the PCR reads with MiXCR, one entry per CDR3 protein. This sample has around 6,200 distinct CDR3 sequences, with approximately 14% found just once. Sequencing was done on a sample of esophageal tumor tissue. This receptor was obtained from a male donor with esophageal squamous cell carcinoma.

CDR3 DNA: TGCGCCAGCAGCTTGGACGGACAGGGCAGCACAGATACGCAGTATTTT. Its protein is CASSLDGQGSTDTQYF. This chain uses TRBV5-1 with TRBJ2-3, with TRBD1 matching over 8 bases. Germline CDR1 reads SGHRS; CDR2 reads YFSETQ. V lost 0 bases and J lost 0; bases outside the gene matches: 3. The CDR3 spans 16 residues.